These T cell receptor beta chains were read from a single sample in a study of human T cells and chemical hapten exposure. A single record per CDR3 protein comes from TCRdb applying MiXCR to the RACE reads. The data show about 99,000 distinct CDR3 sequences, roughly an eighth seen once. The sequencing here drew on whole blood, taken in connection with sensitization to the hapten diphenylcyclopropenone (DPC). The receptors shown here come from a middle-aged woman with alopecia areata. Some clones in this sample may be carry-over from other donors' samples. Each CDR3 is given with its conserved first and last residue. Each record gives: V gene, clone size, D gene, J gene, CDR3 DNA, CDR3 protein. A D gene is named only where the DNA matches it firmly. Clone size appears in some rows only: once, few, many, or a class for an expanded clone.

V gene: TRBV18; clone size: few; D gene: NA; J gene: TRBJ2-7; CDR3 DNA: TGTGCCAGCTCACCAACCGAGACCTACGAGCAGTACTTC; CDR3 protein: CASSPTETYEQYF
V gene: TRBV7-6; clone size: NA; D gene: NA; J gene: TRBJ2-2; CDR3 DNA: TGTGCCAGCAGCGGACTAAGGAGGAACACCGGGGAGCTGTTTTTT; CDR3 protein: CASSGLRRNTGELFF
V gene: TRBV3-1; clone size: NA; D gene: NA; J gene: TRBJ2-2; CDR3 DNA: TGTGCCAGCAGGACAGGGAACACCGGGGAGCTGTTTTTT; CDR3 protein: CASRTGNTGELFF
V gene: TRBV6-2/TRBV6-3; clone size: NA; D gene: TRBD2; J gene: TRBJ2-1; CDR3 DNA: TGTGCCAGCAGTCTCGCTAGCGGGAGATCCTACAATGAGCAGTTCTTC; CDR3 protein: CASSLASGRSYNEQFF
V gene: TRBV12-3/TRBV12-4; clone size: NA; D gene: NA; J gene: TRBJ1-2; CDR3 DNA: TGTGCCAGCAGTTCTCAGACCTCAGGGGTTTATGGCTACACCTTC; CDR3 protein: CASSSQTSGVYGYTF
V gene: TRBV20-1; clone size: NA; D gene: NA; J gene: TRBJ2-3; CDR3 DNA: TGCAGTGCAGACTCTTGGGACCCCGTTACGCAGTATTTT; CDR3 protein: CSADSWDPVTQYF
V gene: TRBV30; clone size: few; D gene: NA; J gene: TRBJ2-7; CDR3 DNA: TGTGCCTGGAGTCGCACAGGGAGTAGGTACGAGCAGTACTTC; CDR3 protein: CAWSRTGSRYEQYF
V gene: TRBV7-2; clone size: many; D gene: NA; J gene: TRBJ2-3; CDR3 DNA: TGTGCCAGCAGCTTAGCAGGCCTCCCCACAGATACGCAGTATTTT; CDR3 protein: CASSLAGLPTDTQYF
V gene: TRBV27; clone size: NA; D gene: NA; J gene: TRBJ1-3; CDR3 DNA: TGTGCCAGCAGTCTGGTACCTGGAAACACCATATATTTT; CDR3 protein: CASSLVPGNTIYF
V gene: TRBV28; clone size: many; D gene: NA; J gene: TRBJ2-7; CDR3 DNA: TGTGCCAGCAGTTTATACACCTACGAGCAGTACTTC; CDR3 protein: CASSLYTYEQYF